This record covers a single T cell receptor beta chain. The CDR3 extends over 17 amino acids. Germline values: CDR1 MDHEN, CDR2 SYDVKM. The V and J ends lost 5 bases and 2 bases, in that order; junction bases with no gene match: 12. These data come from a study of cytomegalovirus exposure and HLA in healthy donors. PCR primers comprised 60 Vbeta and 13 Jbeta primers. This table comes from immunoSEQ multiplex PCR, and its TCRdb copy is limited to in-frame clones, with some not included. The sample has tens of thousands of clones; roughly three quarters are singletons. The V gene is TRBV28, the J gene TRBJ2-1; 7 nucleotides match TRBD1. This TCR derives from a male donor in good health and CMV-seronegative. The sample taken for sequencing was PBMCs. This chain's CDR3 is CASSPRRGGRTYNEQFF. The CDR3 DNA reads as TGTGCCAGCAGTCCGCGACGAGGGGGCAGGACCTACAATGAGCAGTTCTTC.